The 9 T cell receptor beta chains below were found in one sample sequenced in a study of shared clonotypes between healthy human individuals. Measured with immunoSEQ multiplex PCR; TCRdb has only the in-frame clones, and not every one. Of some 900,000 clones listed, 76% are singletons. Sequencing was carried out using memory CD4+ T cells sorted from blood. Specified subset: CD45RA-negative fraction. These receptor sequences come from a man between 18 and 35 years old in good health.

Here the CDR3 reads CASSLEPPGSYRQAQYF. CDR3 coding DNA: TGTGCCAGCAGCTTAGAGCCCCCCGGCAGTTATAGGCAGGCCCAGTACTTC. The chain has TRBV11-2 and TRBJ2-5; no firm D call. In germline, CDR1 is SGHAT, CDR2 FQNNGV. This CDR3 has 17 amino acids. V was pared by 0 bases and J by 9 bases, with 23 bases between. Looking up the rest from reference TRBV11-2 and TRBJ2-5 gives the full variable domain: EAGVAQSPRYKIIEKRQSVAFWCNPISGHATLYWYQQILGQGPKLLIQFQNNGVVDDSQLPKDRFSAERLKGVDSTLKIQPAKLEDSAVYLCASSLEPPGSYRQAQYFGPGTRLLVL.

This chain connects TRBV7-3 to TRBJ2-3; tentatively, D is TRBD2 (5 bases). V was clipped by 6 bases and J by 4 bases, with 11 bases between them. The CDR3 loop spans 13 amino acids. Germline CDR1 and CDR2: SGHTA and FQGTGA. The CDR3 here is CASRDSVSDTQYF. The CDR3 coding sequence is TGTGCCAGCAGGGACTCCGTGTCAGATACGCAGTATTTT.

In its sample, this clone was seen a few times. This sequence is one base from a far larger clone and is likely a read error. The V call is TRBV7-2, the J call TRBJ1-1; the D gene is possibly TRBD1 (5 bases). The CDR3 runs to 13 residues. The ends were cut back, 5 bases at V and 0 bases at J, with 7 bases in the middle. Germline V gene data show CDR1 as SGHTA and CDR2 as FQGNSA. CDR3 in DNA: TGTGCCAGCAGCGCGACAGTGAACACTGAAGCTTTCTTT. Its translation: CASSATVNTEAFF. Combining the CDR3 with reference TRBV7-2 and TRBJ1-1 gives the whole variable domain GAGVSQSPSNKVTEKGKDVELRCDPISGHTALYWYRQSLGQGLEFLIYFQGNSAPDKSGLPSDRFSAERTGGSVSTLTIQRTQQEDSAVYLCASSATVNTEAFFGQGTRLTVV.

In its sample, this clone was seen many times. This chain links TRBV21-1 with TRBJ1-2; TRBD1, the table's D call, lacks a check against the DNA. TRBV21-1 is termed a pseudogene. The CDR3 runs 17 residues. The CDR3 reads CASSRPLLWTGSYGYTF. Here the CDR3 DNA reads TGTGCCAGCAGCAGGCCGCTGCTTTGGACAGGATCCTATGGCTACACCTTC.

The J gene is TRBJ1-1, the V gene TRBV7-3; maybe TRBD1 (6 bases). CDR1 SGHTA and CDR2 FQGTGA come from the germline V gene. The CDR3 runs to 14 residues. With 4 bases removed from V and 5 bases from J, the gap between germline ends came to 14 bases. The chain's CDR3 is CASSSGTKDTEAFF. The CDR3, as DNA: TGTGCCAGCAGCTCCGGGACAAAGGATACTGAAGCTTTCTTT.

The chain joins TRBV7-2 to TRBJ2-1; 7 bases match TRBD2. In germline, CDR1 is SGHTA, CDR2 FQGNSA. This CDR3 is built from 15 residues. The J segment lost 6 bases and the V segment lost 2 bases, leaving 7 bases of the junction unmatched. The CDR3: CASSLLAGVRNEQFF. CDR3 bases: TGTGCCAGCAGCTTACTCGCGGGAGTCCGCAATGAGCAGTTCTTC.

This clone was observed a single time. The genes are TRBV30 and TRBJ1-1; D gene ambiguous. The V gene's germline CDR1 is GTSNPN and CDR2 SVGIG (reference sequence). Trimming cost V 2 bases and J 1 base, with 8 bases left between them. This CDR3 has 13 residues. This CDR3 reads CAWSYRQNTEAFF. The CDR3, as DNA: TGTGCCTGGAGTTACCGACAGAACACTGAAGCTTTCTTT. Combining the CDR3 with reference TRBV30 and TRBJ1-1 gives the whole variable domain SQTIHQWPATLVQPVGSPLSLECTVEGTSNPNLYWYRQAAGRGLQLLFYSVGIGQISSEVPQNLSASRPQDRQFILSSKKLLLSDSGFYLCAWSYRQNTEAFFGQGTRLTVV.

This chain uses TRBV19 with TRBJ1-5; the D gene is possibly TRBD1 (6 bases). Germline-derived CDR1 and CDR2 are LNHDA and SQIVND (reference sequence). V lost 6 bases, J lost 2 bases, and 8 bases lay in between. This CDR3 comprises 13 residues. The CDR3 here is CASSYRGNQPQHF. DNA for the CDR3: TGTGCCAGTAGCTACAGGGGCAATCAGCCCCAGCATTTT. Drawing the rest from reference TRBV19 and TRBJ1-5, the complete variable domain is DGGITQSPKYLFRKEGQNVTLSCEQNLNHDAMYWYRQDPGQGLRLIYYSQIVNDFQKGDIAEGYSVSREKKESFPLTVTSAQKNPTAFYLCASSYRGNQPQHFGDGTRLSIL.

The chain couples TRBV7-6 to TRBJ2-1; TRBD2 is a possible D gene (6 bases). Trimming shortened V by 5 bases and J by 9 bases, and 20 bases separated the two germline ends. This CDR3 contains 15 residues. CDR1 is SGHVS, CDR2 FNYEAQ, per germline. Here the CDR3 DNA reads TGTGCCAGCAGCCTTCAGATTAGCGGCGGAACTGAGCAGTTCTTC. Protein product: CASSLQISGGTEQFF. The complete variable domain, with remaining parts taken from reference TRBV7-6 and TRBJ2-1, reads GAGVSQSPRYKVTKRGQDVALRCDPISGHVSLYWYRQALGQGPEFLTYFNYEAQQDKSGLPNDRFSAERPEGSISTLTIQRTEQRDSAMYRCASSLQISGGTEQFFGPGTRLTVL.